The entry below gives a single TCR beta chain sequence along with its context. The target antigen is unknown. The data originate from a study of T cells after posttransplantation cyclophosphamide. TCRdb's copy holds only in-frame clones and misses some; the assay was immunoSEQ multiplex PCR. The table includes around 66,000 clones, 85% to 95% detected once. This related bone marrow graft donor gave peripheral blood on the day of marrow donation. V lost 0 bases to trimming and J lost 4 bases, with 9 bases between them. The CDR3 length is 15 residues. The germline V gene encodes CDR1 SGHTA and CDR2 FQGNSA. Overall study findings and caveats: Tissue-infiltrating T cells from skin or gut overlapped little with blood T cells. After PTCy, TRB diversity resembled that of CNI/methotrexate controls. Donor CD8+ memory clones often dominated recipient blood repertoires at later times.

The origin of this receptor is a woman under 40 in good health and a related stem cell transplant donor. This chain joins TRBV7-2 and TRBJ2-2; no reliable D call. The sequenced sample consisted of PBMCs. This chain's CDR3 is CASSLARRSTGELFF. The DNA for the CDR3 is TGTGCCAGCAGCTTAGCGAGGCGGAGCACCGGGGAGCTGTTTTTT.